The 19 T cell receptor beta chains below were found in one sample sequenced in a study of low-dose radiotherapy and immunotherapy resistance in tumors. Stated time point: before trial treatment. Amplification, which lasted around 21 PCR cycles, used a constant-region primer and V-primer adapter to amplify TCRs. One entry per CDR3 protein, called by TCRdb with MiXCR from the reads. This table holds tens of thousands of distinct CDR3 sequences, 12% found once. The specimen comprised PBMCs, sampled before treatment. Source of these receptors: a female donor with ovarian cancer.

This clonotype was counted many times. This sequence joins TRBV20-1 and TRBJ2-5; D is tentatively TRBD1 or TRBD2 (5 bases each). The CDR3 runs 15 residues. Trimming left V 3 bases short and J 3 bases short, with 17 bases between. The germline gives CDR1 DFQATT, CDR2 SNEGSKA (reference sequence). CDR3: CSASFPGPEEETQYF. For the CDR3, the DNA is TGCAGTGCTAGTTTTCCGGGACCCGAGGAAGAGACCCAGTACTTC.

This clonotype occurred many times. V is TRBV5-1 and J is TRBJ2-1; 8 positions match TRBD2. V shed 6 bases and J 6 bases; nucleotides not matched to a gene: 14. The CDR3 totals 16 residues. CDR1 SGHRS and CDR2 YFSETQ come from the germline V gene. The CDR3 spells CASTPDGRGSFNEQFF. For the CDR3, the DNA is TGCGCCAGCACCCCAGACGGGAGGGGGAGTTTCAATGAGCAGTTCTTC.

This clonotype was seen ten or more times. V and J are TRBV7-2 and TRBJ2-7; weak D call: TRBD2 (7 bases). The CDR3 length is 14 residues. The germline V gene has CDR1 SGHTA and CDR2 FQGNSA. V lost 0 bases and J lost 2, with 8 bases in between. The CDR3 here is CASSLAGGPYEQYF. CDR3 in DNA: TGTGCCAGCAGCTTAGCGGGGGGGCCCTACGAGCAGTACTTC.

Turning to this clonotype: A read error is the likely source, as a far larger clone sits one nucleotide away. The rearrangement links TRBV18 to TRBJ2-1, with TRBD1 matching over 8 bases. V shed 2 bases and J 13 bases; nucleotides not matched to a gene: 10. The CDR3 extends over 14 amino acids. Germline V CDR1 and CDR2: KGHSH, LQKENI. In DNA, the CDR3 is TGTGCCAGCTCACCATACAGGGGGGCAGAGACCCAGTTCTTC. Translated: CASSPYRGAETQFF.

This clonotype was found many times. The CDR3: CASSLTGVREKLFF. Here the CDR3 DNA reads TGTGCCAGCAGTTTAACGGGGGTTCGGGAAAAACTGTTTTTT. The rearrangement joins TRBV12-3 or TRBV12-4 to TRBJ1-4, with D possibly matching TRBD1 (5 bases). Between the trimmed V and J ends, which lost 2 bases and 8 bases, there was a span of 12 bases. The CDR3 length is 14 residues.

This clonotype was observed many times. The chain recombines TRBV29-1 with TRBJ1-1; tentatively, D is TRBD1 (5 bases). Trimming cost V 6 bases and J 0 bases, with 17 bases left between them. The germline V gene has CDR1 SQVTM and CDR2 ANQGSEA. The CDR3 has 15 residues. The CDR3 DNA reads TGCAGCGTCCACCTGGGGGGAGTAATGAACACTGAAGCTTTCTTT. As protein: CSVHLGGVMNTEAFF.

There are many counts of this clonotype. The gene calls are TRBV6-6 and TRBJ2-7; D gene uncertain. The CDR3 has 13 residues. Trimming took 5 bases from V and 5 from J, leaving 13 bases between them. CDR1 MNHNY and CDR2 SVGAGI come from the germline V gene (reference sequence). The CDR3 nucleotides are TGTGCCAGCAGTCAACTCCACAAGGACGAGCAGTACTTC. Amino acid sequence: CASSQLHKDEQYF.

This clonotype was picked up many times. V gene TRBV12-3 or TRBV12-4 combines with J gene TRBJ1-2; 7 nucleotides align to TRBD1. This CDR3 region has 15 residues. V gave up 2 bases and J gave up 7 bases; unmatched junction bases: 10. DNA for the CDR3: TGTGCCAGCAGTTTATGGGAGGGGGCGAGGAGTGGCTACACCTTC. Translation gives CASSLWEGARSGYTF.

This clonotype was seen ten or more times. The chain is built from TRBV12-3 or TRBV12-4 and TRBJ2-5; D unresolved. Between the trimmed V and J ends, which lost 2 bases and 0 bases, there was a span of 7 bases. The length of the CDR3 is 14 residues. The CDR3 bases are TGTGCCAGCAGTTTACCTCCGTACCAAGAGACCCAGTACTTC. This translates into CASSLPPYQETQYF.

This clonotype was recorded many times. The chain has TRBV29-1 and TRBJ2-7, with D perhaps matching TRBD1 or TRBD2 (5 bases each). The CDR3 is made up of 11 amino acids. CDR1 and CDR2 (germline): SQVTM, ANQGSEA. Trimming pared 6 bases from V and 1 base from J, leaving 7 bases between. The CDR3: CSVGTSYEQYF. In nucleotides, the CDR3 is TGCAGCGTCGGGACGTCCTACGAGCAGTACTTC.

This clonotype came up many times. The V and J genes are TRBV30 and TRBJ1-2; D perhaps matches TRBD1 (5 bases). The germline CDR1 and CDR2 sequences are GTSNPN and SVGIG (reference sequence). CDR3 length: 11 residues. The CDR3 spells CAYDRLSGYTF. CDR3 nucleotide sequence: TGTGCTTATGACAGATTGAGTGGCTACACCTTC.

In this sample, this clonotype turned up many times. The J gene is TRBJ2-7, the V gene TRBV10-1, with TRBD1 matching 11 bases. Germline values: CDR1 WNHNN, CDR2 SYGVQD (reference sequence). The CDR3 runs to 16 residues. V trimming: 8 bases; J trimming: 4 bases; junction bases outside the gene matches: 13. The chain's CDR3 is CASSRTGQGGLYEQYF. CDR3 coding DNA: TGCGCCAGCTCAAGGACGGGACAGGGGGGCCTGTACGAGCAGTACTTC.

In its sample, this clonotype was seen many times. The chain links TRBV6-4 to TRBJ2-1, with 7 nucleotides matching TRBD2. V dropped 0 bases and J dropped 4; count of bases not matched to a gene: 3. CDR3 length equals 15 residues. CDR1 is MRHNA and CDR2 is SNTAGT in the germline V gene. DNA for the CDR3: TGTGCCAGCAGTGACTCGGGGGGGGGATACAATGAGCAGTTCTTC. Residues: CASSDSGGGYNEQFF.

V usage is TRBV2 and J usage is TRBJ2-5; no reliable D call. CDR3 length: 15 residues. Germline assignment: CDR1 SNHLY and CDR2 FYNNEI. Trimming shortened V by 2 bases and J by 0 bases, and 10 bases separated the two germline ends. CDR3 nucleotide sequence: TGTGCCAGCAGTGAAACTAATCGTGACCAAGAGACCCAGTACTTC. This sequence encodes CASSETNRDQETQYF.

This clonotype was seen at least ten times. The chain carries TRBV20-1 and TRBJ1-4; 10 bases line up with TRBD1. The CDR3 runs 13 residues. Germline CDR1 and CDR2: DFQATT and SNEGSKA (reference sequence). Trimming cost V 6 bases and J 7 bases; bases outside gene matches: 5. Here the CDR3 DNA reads TGCAGTGCCGGAGACAGGGGGCGTGAAAAACTGTTTTTT. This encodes CSAGDRGREKLFF.

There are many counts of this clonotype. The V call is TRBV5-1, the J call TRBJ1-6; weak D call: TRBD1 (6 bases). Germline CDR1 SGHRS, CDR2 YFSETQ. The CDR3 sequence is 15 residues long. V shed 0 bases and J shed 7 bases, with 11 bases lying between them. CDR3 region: CASSLAGGTNSPLHF. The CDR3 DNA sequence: TGCGCCAGCAGCTTGGCCGGGGGGACAAATTCACCCCTCCACTTT.

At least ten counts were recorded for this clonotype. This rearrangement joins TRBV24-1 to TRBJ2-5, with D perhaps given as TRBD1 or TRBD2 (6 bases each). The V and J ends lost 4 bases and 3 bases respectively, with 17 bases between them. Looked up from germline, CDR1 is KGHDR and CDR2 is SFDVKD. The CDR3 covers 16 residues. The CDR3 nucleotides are TGTGCCACCAGTGACTCGACGGGGGCGATCAAAGAGACCCAGTACTTC. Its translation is CATSDSTGAIKETQYF.

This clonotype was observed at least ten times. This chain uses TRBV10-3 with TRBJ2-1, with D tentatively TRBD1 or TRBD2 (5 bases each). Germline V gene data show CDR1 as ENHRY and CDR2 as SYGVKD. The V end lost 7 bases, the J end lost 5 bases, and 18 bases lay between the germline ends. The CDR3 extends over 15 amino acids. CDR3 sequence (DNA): TGTGCCATCAATGGGGGTAGGGCTTCCGACAATGAGCAGTTCTTC. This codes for CAINGGRASDNEQFF.

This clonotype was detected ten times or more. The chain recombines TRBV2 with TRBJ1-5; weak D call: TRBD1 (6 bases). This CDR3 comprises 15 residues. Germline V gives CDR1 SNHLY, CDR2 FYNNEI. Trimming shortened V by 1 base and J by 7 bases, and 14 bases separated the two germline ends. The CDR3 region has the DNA TGTGCCAGCAGTGAAGGGACAGCCCTCGGGCAGCCCCAGCATTTT. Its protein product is CASSEGTALGQPQHF. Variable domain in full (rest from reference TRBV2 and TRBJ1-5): EPEVTQTPSHQVTQMGQEVILRCVPISNHLYFYWYRQILGQKVEFLVSFYNNEISEKSEIFDDQFSVERPDGSNFTLKIRSTKLEDSAMYFCASSEGTALGQPQHFGDGTRLSIL.